This T cell receptor beta chain is drawn from a study of chemoradiotherapy in HPV16-positive cancers. Points from the study as a whole: Candidate HPV-specific clones and E7-related TCR motifs grew in tumor during treatment.

V lost 4 bases to trimming and J lost 2 bases, with 10 bases between them. The germline CDR1 and CDR2 sequences are GTSNPN and SVGIG (reference sequence). This CDR3 has 13 amino acids. Concerning this clone: Antigen unknown.

TCRdb's table, derived via immunoSEQ multiplex PCR, lists solely in-frame clones and lacks some. Of 9,500 to 12,000 clones in the sample, around 70% were seen once. The rearrangement joins TRBV30 to TRBJ2-3; possible D gene TRBD1, 5 bases. This TCR came from a human donor with HPV-associated anogenital cancer. Sampling took place from a patient who underwent chemoradiotherapy. CDR3 protein: CAWNRQNTDTQYF. The CDR3 nucleotides are TGTGCCTGGAACCGACAGAACACAGATACGCAGTATTTT. Full variable domain (remainder filled in from reference TRBV30 and TRBJ2-3): SQTIHQWPATLVQPVGSPLSLECTVEGTSNPNLYWYRQAAGRGLQLLFYSVGIGQISSEVPQNLSASRPQDRQFILSSKKLLLSDSGFYLCAWNRQNTDTQYFGPGTRLTVL.